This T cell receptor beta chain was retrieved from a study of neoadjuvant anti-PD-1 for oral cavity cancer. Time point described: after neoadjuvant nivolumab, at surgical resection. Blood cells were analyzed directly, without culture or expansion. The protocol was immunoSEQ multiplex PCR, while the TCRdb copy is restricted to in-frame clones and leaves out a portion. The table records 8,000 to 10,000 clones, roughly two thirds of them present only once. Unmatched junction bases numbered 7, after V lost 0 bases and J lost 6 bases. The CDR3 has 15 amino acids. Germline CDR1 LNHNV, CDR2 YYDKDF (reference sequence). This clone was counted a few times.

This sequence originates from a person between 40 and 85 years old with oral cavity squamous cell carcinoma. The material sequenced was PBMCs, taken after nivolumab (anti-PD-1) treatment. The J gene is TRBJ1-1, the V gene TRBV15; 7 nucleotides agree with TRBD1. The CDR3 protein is CATSRELTGYAEAFF. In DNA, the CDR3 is TGTGCCACCAGCAGAGAATTGACAGGGTACGCTGAAGCTTTCTTT.